These T cell receptor beta chains were read from a single sample in a study of regulatory T cells in long-lasting Graves disease. TCRdb itself ran the multiplex PCR reads through MiXCR, one entry per CDR3 protein. The data show more than 450,000 distinct CDR3 sequences, about 11% seen once. This sample was also put to use in a study of T cells in Graves' hyperthyroidism and ophthalmopathy.

The input for sequencing was peripheral blood mononuclear cells (PBMCs), taken at new diagnosis, from a patient treated with antithyroid drugs. These receptors all stem from a woman aged 30 to 39 with Graves disease. Each CDR3 is given with its conserved first and last residue. The order of the fields is CDR3 length, V gene, clone size, D gene, J gene, CDR3 protein, CDR3 DNA. A D gene is named only where the DNA matches it firmly. Only part of the rows carry a size: once, few, many, or a class if the clone is expanded.

>14|TRBV6-2/TRBV6-3|.|TRBD1|TRBJ2-3
CASTEEPSGQPQYF
TGTGCCAGCACCGAAGAGCCCTCGGGACAGCCGCAGTATTTT
>15|TRBV30|many|TRBD2|TRBJ2-1
CAWSLLAGGMDEQFF
TGTGCCTGGAGTTTGCTCGCGGGAGGAATGGATGAGCAGTTCTTC
>14|TRBV5-1|few|TRBD2|TRBJ2-7
CASSLGTIPDEQYF
TGCGCCAGCAGCCTTGGGACTATCCCCGACGAGCAGTACTTC
>14|TRBV11-2|many|.|TRBJ2-2
CASSPVENTGELFF
TGTGCCAGCAGCCCCGTGGAAAACACCGGGGAGCTGTTTTTT
>12|TRBV11-3|many|TRBD1|TRBJ2-4
CASSARRQGEYF
TGTGCCAGCAGCGCCCGCCGACAGGGGGAGTACTTC
>13|TRBV18|.|.|TRBJ1-1
CASSPKVGTEAFF
TGTGCCAGCTCACCAAAGGTGGGCACTGAAGCTTTCTTT
>14|TRBV6-1|many|.|TRBJ2-6
CASSNTPGANVLTF
TGTGCCAGCAGCAATACACCTGGGGCCAACGTCCTGACTTTC
>13|TRBV7-3|few|.|TRBJ2-7
CASSLILGHEQYF
TGTGCCAGCAGCTTAATACTGGGCCACGAGCAGTACTTC
>16|TRBV12-3/TRBV12-4|.|TRBD2|TRBJ2-3
CASSPPLADLTDTQYF
TGTGCCAGCAGTCCCCCGCTAGCGGACCTCACAGATACGCAGTATTTT
>13|TRBV29-1|many|TRBD2|TRBJ2-1
CSVAGLAVHEQFF
TGCAGCGTGGCGGGACTAGCGGTCCATGAGCAGTTCTTC
>15|TRBV20-1|many|.|TRBJ2-7
CSAVPGGGKAYEQYF
TGCAGTGCTGTCCCTGGAGGGGGTAAAGCCTACGAGCAGTACTTC
>14|TRBV18|many|.|TRBJ2-5
CASSQYQLQETQYF
TGTGCCAGCTCACAGTACCAGCTTCAAGAGACCCAGTACTTC
>17|TRBV29-1|few|.|TRBJ1-5
CSVEGAGAGYSNQPQHF
TGCAGCGTTGAAGGGGCGGGTGCAGGTTATAGCAATCAGCCCCAGCATTTT
>14|TRBV7-2|many|.|TRBJ2-5
CASSSLGPTETQYF
TGTGCCAGCAGCTCCCTCGGGCCGACAGAGACCCAGTACTTC
>17|TRBV5-6|few|.|TRBJ2-3
CASSLLLAEASTDTQYF
TGTGCCAGCAGCTTGCTTCTAGCAGAAGCTAGCACAGATACGCAGTATTTT
>12|TRBV6-1|few|.|TRBJ1-1
CASSDGARLAFF
TGTGCCAGCAGTGATGGAGCCAGGTTGGCTTTCTTT
>16|TRBV9|many|.|TRBJ2-2
CASSVDGGLNTGELFF
TGTGCCAGCAGCGTAGACGGGGGCCTCAACACCGGGGAGCTGTTTTTT
>18|TRBV10-1|few|TRBD1|TRBJ2-6
CASSPGQGSYSGANVLTF
TGCGCCAGCAGTCCGGGACAGGGATCTTACTCTGGGGCCAACGTCCTAACTTTC
>14|TRBV6-1|few|.|TRBJ1-3
CASSWDRSGNTIYF
TGTGCCAGCTCCTGGGACCGCTCTGGAAACACCATATATTTT
>16|TRBV18|.|TRBD2|TRBJ2-7
CASSPQTGTSSFEQYF
TGTGCCAGCTCACCCCAAACCGGGACTAGCTCTTTCGAGCAGTACTTC
>15|TRBV4-1|many|.|TRBJ2-1
CASSQVQGSRNEQFF
TGCGCCAGCAGCCAAGTTCAGGGGTCTAGGAATGAGCAGTTCTTC
>14|TRBV27|many|TRBD1|TRBJ1-1
CASSTGTGVTEAFF
TGTGCCAGCAGTACCGGGACAGGGGTCACTGAAGCTTTCTTT
>16|TRBV19|.|.|TRBJ2-2
CASSIVGVIGSGELFF
TGTGCCAGTAGTATAGTAGGCGTGATTGGATCCGGGGAGCTGTTTTTT
>16|TRBV2|many|TRBD1|TRBJ2-3
CASSDTGGAATDTQYF
TGTGCCAGCAGTGACACAGGGGGCGCAGCTACAGATACGCAGTATTTT
>14|TRBV7-2|many|TRBD2|TRBJ2-3
CATRGTSGTDTQYF
TGTGCCACCCGGGGGACTAGCGGCACAGATACGCAGTATTTT
>16|TRBV2|many|.|TRBJ1-4
CASIRSAGHEDEKLFF
TGTGCCAGCATCCGATCCGCCGGTCACGAAGATGAAAAACTGTTTTTT
>15|TRBV28|many|TRBD2|TRBJ2-1
CASSLAGASYNEQFF
TGTGCCAGCAGTTTAGCGGGAGCATCCTACAATGAGCAGTTCTTC
>17|TRBV6-2/TRBV6-3|many|TRBD2|TRBJ2-3
CASSPLGLGGRSDTQYF
TGTGCCAGCAGTCCCCTAGGGTTGGGCGGGAGGTCAGATACGCAGTATTTT
>13|TRBV6-1|.|TRBD1|TRBJ2-7
CASSRQGVYEQYF
TGTGCCAGCAGTCGACAGGGGGTCTACGAGCAGTACTTC
>14|TRBV28|many|.|TRBJ1-1
CASSLWAGRAEAFF
TGTGCCAGCAGTTTATGGGCGGGTAGGGCTGAAGCTTTCTTT
>15|TRBV2|many|TRBD1|TRBJ1-2
CASSRDRGPNYGYTF
TGTGCCAGCAGCCGAGACAGGGGACCTAACTATGGCTACACCTTC
>12|TRBV20-1|.|.|TRBJ2-7
CSASKAGFEQYF
TGCAGTGCTAGCAAAGCTGGCTTCGAGCAGTACTTC
>15|TRBV27|many|.|TRBJ1-1
CASSLGGPTNTEAFF
TGTGCCAGCAGTTTAGGGGGACCGACGAACACTGAAGCTTTCTTT
>17|TRBV20-1|many|.|TRBJ2-4
CSARDRGRETAKNIQYF
TGCAGTGCTAGAGATCGGGGAAGGGAGACGGCCAAAAACATTCAGTACTTC
>20|TRBV27|many|TRBD2|TRBJ2-1
CASSLLRGDDSGKSYNEQFF
TGTGCCAGCAGTTTACTCCGGGGGGATGATAGCGGGAAATCCTACAATGAGCAGTTCTTC
>13|TRBV6-1|many|.|TRBJ2-5
CATSRTAWGTQYF
TGTGCCACCTCGAGGACAGCCTGGGGGACCCAGTACTTC
>15|TRBV20-1|many|.|TRBJ1-1
CSARDRRASNTEAFF
TGCAGTGCTAGAGATAGGAGGGCCTCGAACACTGAAGCTTTCTTT
>16|TRBV6-2/TRBV6-3|many|.|TRBJ2-3
CASSLAGTPRSNTQYF
TGTGCCAGTTCTCTAGCTGGGACCCCTAGATCGAATACGCAGTATTTT
>16|TRBV6-2/TRBV6-3|few|.|TRBJ2-2
CASSSSGLVSNGELFF
.
>14|TRBV29-1|.|.|TRBJ2-3
CSVMFDQGQDTQYF
TGCAGCGTTATGTTTGATCAGGGACAAGATACGCAGTATTTT
>15|TRBV28|many|.|TRBJ2-5
CASSPDSDPQETQYF
TGTGCCAGCAGTCCGGACAGCGACCCACAAGAGACCCAGTACTTC
>14|TRBV9|many|TRBD1|TRBJ2-7
CASSVASTGGEQYF
TGTGCCAGCAGCGTAGCCTCAACAGGGGGCGAGCAGTACTTC
>13|TRBV10-3|few|.|TRBJ2-1
CAISEASGNEQFF
TGTGCCATCAGTGAAGCTAGTGGGAATGAGCAGTTCTTC
>11|TRBV6-1|many|.|TRBJ1-1
CASGVNTEAFF
TGTGCCAGCGGAGTGAACACTGAAGCTTTCTTT
>13|TRBV6-1|many|TRBD1|TRBJ1-4
CATSRQGNEKLFF
TGTGCCACGAGTAGACAGGGAAATGAAAAACTGTTTTTT
>13|TRBV10-3|many|.|TRBJ1-5
CAISTDTAQPQHF
TGTGCCATCAGTACCGATACGGCTCAGCCCCAGCATTTT
>13|TRBV5-1|many|.|TRBJ2-3
CASSLAVPDTQYF
TGTGCCAGCAGCTTGGCGGTTCCAGATACGCAGTATTTT
>13|TRBV11-2|many|.|TRBJ2-7
CASSFGREYEQYF
TGTGCCAGCAGCTTCGGCAGGGAATACGAGCAGTACTTC
>15|TRBV3-1|many|.|TRBJ1-4
CASSQMWGIGEKLFF
TGTGCCAGCAGCCAAATGTGGGGTATTGGAGAAAAACTGTTTTTT
>17|TRBV6-1|many|TRBD1|TRBJ1-1
CASSTGTGRFMNTEAFF
TGTGCCAGCAGTACCGGGACAGGGAGATTCATGAACACTGAAGCTTTCTTT
>16|TRBV19|.|.|TRBJ2-4
CASSFPGGIGKNIQYF
TGTGCCAGTAGTTTTCCGGGCGGGATTGGCAAAAACATTCAGTACTTC
>12|TRBV2|many|.|TRBJ1-2
CASRGDNYGYTF
TGTGCCAGCAGAGGGGACAACTATGGCTACACCTTC
>13|TRBV12-5|.|.|TRBJ2-3
CASGLGITDTQYF
TGTGCTAGTGGTTTGGGAATCACAGATACGCAGTATTTT
>17|TRBV11-1|many|TRBD2|TRBJ2-1
CASSLGLAGVTSNEQFF
TGTGCCAGCAGCTTAGGTCTAGCGGGCGTTACATCCAATGAGCAGTTCTTC
>16|TRBV5-8|.|TRBD2|TRBJ2-5
CASSMSGTTNQETQYF
TGTGCCAGCAGCATGTCCGGGACTACCAACCAAGAGACCCAGTACTTC
>16|TRBV7-9|.|TRBD1|TRBJ1-4
CASSPGTGGINEKLFF
TGTGCCAGCAGCCCCGGGACAGGGGGCATAAATGAAAAACTGTTTTTT
>14|TRBV7-9|many|.|TRBJ1-4
CASSSSWEGEKLFF
TGTGCCAGCAGCTCCTCTTGGGAGGGTGAAAAACTGTTTTTT
>17|TRBV27|many|.|TRBJ1-4
CASSLSLDGGRAEKLFF
TGTGCCAGCAGTTTATCGTTGGATGGGGGGCGCGCTGAAAAACTGTTTTTT
>15|TRBV20-1|many|.|TRBJ1-5
CSARVAGGLDQPQHF
TGCAGTGCTAGAGTCGCGGGGGGGCTGGATCAGCCCCAGCATTTT
>13|TRBV19|few|.|TRBJ2-7
CASSWTVSDEQYF
TGTGCCAGTAGTTGGACAGTCTCAGACGAGCAGTACTTC